These 21 T cell receptor beta chains came from one sample sequenced in a study of human T cells and chemical hapten exposure. Time point of the sample: patch test 3, about 24 weeks after DPC sensitization. Specified treatment: therapeutic diphenylcyclopropenone sensitization with weekly scalp DPC. A single record per CDR3 protein comes from TCRdb applying MiXCR to the RACE reads. The top ten hold under 2.5% of the sample, which has about 190,000 distinct CDR3 sequences, more than 20% seen once. Sequenced material: whole blood, taken in connection with sensitization to the hapten diphenylcyclopropenone (DPC). These receptor sequences come from a woman aged 40 to 50 with alopecia areata. Some clones in this sample may be carry-over from other donors' samples.

The chain has TRBV20-1 and TRBJ2-1, with D hard to call. The CDR3 has 12 amino acids. V was clipped by 0 bases and J by 8 bases, with 8 bases between them. Looked up from germline, CDR1 is DFQATT and CDR2 is SNEGSKA (reference sequence). The CDR3 sequence is CSARESVHEQFF. The CDR3 DNA reads TGCAGTGCTAGAGAGAGCGTCCATGAGCAGTTCTTC.

In DNA form, the CDR3 reads TGTGCCAGCAGCCAAGGGGGCAACAATGAGCAGTTCTTC. Its translation: CASSQGGNNEQFF. The V call is TRBV7-2, the J call TRBJ2-1, with 7 bases matching TRBD1. With V trimmed by 5 bases and J by 5 bases, 3 bases remained unmatched. CDR1 SGHTA and CDR2 FQGNSA come from the germline V gene. The CDR3 loop spans 13 amino acids.

A few counts support this clonotype. V usage is TRBV6-5 and J usage is TRBJ1-6; no clear D. Trimming cost V 2 bases and J 8 bases, with 10 bases left between them. This CDR3 comprises 14 residues. Germline V gene data show CDR1 as MNHEY and CDR2 as SVGAGI. The CDR3 nucleotides are TGTGCCAGCAGTTACCGGGTAAAGGATTCACCCCTCCACTTT. It encodes CASSYRVKDSPLHF.

This clonotype has only a few counts. The chain employs TRBV4-2 and TRBJ2-1, with D tentatively TRBD2 (7 bases). The CDR3 covers 15 residues. V shed 0 bases and J shed 4 bases, with 10 bases lying between them. The germline V gene has CDR1 LGHNA and CDR2 YNFKEQ. The CDR3 DNA follows: TGTGCCAGCAGCCAAGAAAGCGGGACATACAATGAGCAGTTCTTC. It specifies CASSQESGTYNEQFF.

This clonotype was detected a few times. V gene TRBV6-2 or TRBV6-3 combines with J gene TRBJ2-1, with 8 bases fitting TRBD1. With 2 bases clipped from V and 8 bases from J, the junction kept 5 bases outside the gene matches. CDR1 is MNHEY, CDR2 SVGEGT, per germline. The CDR3 length is 14 residues. In DNA, the CDR3 is TGTGCCAGCAGTTACGGGACAGGTCGGGATGAGCAGTTCTTC. Translating it yields CASSYGTGRDEQFF.

This clonotype was seen more than once but under ten times. V and J are TRBV7-3 and TRBJ1-5; D unresolved. Germline CDR1 and CDR2: SGHTA and FQGTGA. CDR3 length: 13 residues. The V end was cut by 0 bases, the J end by 3 bases, with 3 bases between. The CDR3 loop reads CASSLTANQPQHF. The DNA for the CDR3 is TGTGCCAGCAGCTTAACGGCCAATCAGCCCCAGCATTTT. The full variable domain, in which reference TRBV7-3 and TRBJ1-5 provide the parts outside the CDR3, is GAGVSQTPSNKVTEKGKYVELRCDPISGHTALYWYRQSLGQGPEFLIYFQGTGAADDSGLPNDRFFAVRPEGSVSTLKIQRTERGDSAVYLCASSLTANQPQHFGDGTRLSIL.

V usage is TRBV7-2 and J usage is TRBJ1-4; weak D call: TRBD1 (5 bases). Trimming cost V 2 bases and J 7 bases, with 5 bases left between them. Germline V gene lookup returns CDR1 SGHTA and CDR2 FQGNSA. The CDR3 is made up of 12 amino acids. CDR3 loop: CASSLRGEKLFF. The DNA of the CDR3 is TGTGCCAGCAGCTTAAGGGGTGAAAAACTGTTTTTT.

This chain links TRBV7-9 with TRBJ2-1; TRBD2 matches at 9 bases. The CDR3 consists of 14 residues. V was clipped by 5 bases and J by 9 bases; unmatched bases: 8. Germline V gene lookup returns CDR1 SEHNR and CDR2 FQNEAQ (reference sequence). Here the CDR3 reads CASSQIAGAVEQFF. CDR3 coding DNA: TGTGCCAGCAGCCAAATAGCGGGAGCGGTTGAGCAGTTCTTC.

V gene TRBV28 combines with J gene TRBJ2-7; D is perhaps TRBD1 (6 bases). Germline CDR1 MDHEN, CDR2 SYDVKM. This CDR3 has 13 amino acids. Trimming took 7 bases from V and 0 from J, leaving 10 bases between them. CDR3 DNA sequence: TGTGCCAGCAAAAAGGGGGTCTCCTACGAGCAGTACTTC. Residues: CASKKGVSYEQYF.

J is TRBJ2-2 and V is TRBV12-3 or TRBV12-4, with D possibly called TRBD1 or TRBD2 (5 bases each). Trimming stripped 4 bases from V and 0 bases from J, with 9 bases between. This CDR3 is 15 amino acids long. CDR3 protein: CASSWGNANTGELFF. As DNA, the CDR3 is TGTGCCAGCAGTTGGGGGAACGCGAACACCGGGGAGCTGTTTTTT.

The rearrangement links TRBV20-1 to TRBJ1-1; D possibly corresponds to TRBD1 (6 bases). Germline CDR1 is DFQATT and CDR2 is SNEGSKA (reference sequence). Trimming stripped 0 bases from V and 10 bases from J, with 15 bases between. This CDR3 is 13 amino acids long. The CDR3 protein is CSARDLPGAGAFF. The CDR3, as DNA: TGCAGTGCTAGAGATCTCCCAGGGGCTGGAGCTTTCTTT.

This clonotype was counted between two and nine times. V gene TRBV20-1 combines with J gene TRBJ2-1; 8 bases align to TRBD1. V gave up 5 bases and J gave up 6 bases; unmatched junction bases: 6. From germline, CDR1 is DFQATT and CDR2 SNEGSKA (reference sequence). The CDR3 sequence is 13 residues long. Written as DNA, the CDR3 is TGCAGTGCTCAGGACAGGGTAGGCAATGAGCAGTTCTTC. Protein product: CSAQDRVGNEQFF.

The genes are TRBV6-1 and TRBJ2-7; D could derive from TRBD1 or TRBD2 (5 bases each). The V gene's germline CDR1 is MNHNS and CDR2 SASEGT. V dropped 1 base and J dropped 5 bases, with 12 bases sitting between them. This CDR3 comprises 14 residues. The CDR3 loop reads CASSEGRDVNEQYF. CDR3 nucleotides: TGTGCCAGCAGTGAAGGCAGGGACGTAAACGAGCAGTACTTC.

V usage is TRBV4-1 and J usage is TRBJ2-3, with 7 bases lining up with TRBD1. The junction had 7 bases not matched to a gene; V was cut back by 1 base and J by 6 bases. This CDR3 is 15 amino acids long. Germline CDR1 MGHRA, CDR2 YSYEKL. CDR3: CASSQGQGTYDTQYF. In DNA, the CDR3 is TGCGCCAGCAGCCAAGGACAGGGAACGTACGATACGCAGTATTTT.

This clonotype showed up just a few times. V usage is TRBV4-3 and J usage is TRBJ1-2; no definite D call. CDR1 LGHNA and CDR2 YSLEER come from the germline V gene. The ends were cut back, 0 bases at V and 3 bases at J, with 11 bases in the middle. This CDR3 region has 15 residues. The CDR3 protein is CASSQDRAGHYGYTF. Here the CDR3 DNA reads TGCGCCAGCAGCCAAGATCGGGCCGGCCACTATGGCTACACCTTC.

The chain carries TRBV6-5 and TRBJ2-1, with 10 positions matching TRBD2. V lost 6 bases to trimming and J lost 13 bases; unmatched junction nucleotides: 9. The CDR3 covers 13 residues. Germline V lookup: CDR1 MNHEY, CDR2 SVGAGI. CDR3 sequence reads: CASSTAGGIFQFF. The DNA for the CDR3 is TGTGCCAGCAGCACAGCGGGGGGGATTTTCCAGTTCTTC.

This clonotype was seen just once. The chain joins TRBV7-9 to TRBJ2-3; D gene ambiguous. The CDR3 runs 18 residues. V was cut by 1 base and J by 0 bases, with 17 bases left in between. Germline V CDR1 and CDR2: SEHNR, FQNEAQ (reference sequence). CDR3 sequence (DNA): TGTGCCAGCAGCTTAGGGGGATTGGCAGCGACTAGCACAGATACGCAGTATTTT. It yields the protein CASSLGGLAATSTDTQYF.

V usage is TRBV7-9 and J usage is TRBJ2-7; no clear D gene. Germline V gene sequence: CDR1 SEHNR, CDR2 FQNEAQ (reference sequence). This CDR3 contains 12 residues. V was pared by 5 bases and J by 7 bases, with 12 bases between. In nucleotides, the CDR3 is TGTGCCAGCAGCCGGTTCTGGGAAGAGCAGTACTTC. Protein: CASSRFWEEQYF.

V gene TRBV6-5 combines with J gene TRBJ1-6; TRBD1 is a possible D gene (5 bases). CDR1 and CDR2 (germline): MNHEY, SVGAGI. V was trimmed by 1 base and J by 10 bases, leaving 23 bases between them. CDR3 size: 18 residues. CDR3 in amino acids: CASSYFPTPGIEGSPLHF. In DNA form, the CDR3 reads TGTGCCAGCAGTTACTTCCCAACCCCAGGGATCGAGGGGTCACCCCTCCACTTT.

V usage is TRBV12-3 or TRBV12-4 and J usage is TRBJ2-5; D unclear. The CDR3 consists of 14 residues. The V and J ends lost 3 bases and 0 bases respectively, with 8 bases between them. CDR3 DNA: TGTGCCAGCAGTTTTAACTCTCACCAAGAGACCCAGTACTTC. Its protein product is CASSFNSHQETQYF.

The CDR3: CASSLQGPVPSEQYF. In DNA, the CDR3 is TGTGCCAGCAGCTTACAGGGCCCTGTACCTTCCGAGCAGTACTTC. The chain recombines TRBV11-2 with TRBJ2-7; possible D gene TRBD1, 5 bases. Trimming cost V 2 bases and J 6 bases, with 17 bases left between them. Germline assignment: CDR1 SGHAT and CDR2 FQNNGV. The CDR3 has 15 residues.